Listed here are 12 T cell receptor beta chains from one sample, sequenced in a study of radiotherapy plus CTLA-4 blockade in lung cancer. The protocol was immunoSEQ multiplex PCR, while the TCRdb copy is restricted to in-frame clones and leaves out a portion. Among 25,000 to 35,000 clones listed, around three quarters were seen once. This specimen was peripheral blood, taken from a patient treated with radiotherapy plus ipilimumab. The receptors originated from a human donor with non-small cell lung cancer that progressed on radiotherapy plus ipilimumab.

This clone was detected only a few times. The chain is built from TRBV5-1 and TRBJ1-1; 7 bases align to TRBD1. CDR1 is SGHRS and CDR2 is YFSETQ in the germline V gene. J gave up 1 base and V 2 bases, and 2 bases lay outside the gene matches. This CDR3 comprises 14 residues. CDR3 loop: CASSLQGTNTEAFF. Here the CDR3 DNA reads TGCGCCAGCAGCTTACAGGGGACGAACACTGAAGCTTTCTTT. Based on the CDR3 plus reference TRBV5-1 and TRBJ1-1, the full variable domain is KAGVTQTPRYLIKTRGQQVTLSCSPISGHRSVSWYQQTPGQGLQFLFEYFSETQRNKGNFPGRFSGRQFSNSRSEMNVSTLELGDSALYLCASSLQGTNTEAFFGQGTRLTVV.

This clone has only a few counts. The chain uses TRBV6-5 and TRBJ2-1; perhaps TRBD1 as D (5 bases). V lost 4 bases and J lost 4, with 8 bases in between. There are 13 residues in the CDR3. CDR1 and CDR2 (germline): MNHEY, SVGAGI. The CDR3 DNA reads as TGTGCCAGCAGTTCGGACACGTACAATGAGCAGTTCTTC. It encodes CASSSDTYNEQFF.

The CDR3 loop reads CASSFGGADTQYF. The CDR3 DNA reads TGTGCCAGCAGCTTCGGAGGAGCAGATACGCAGTATTTT. The chain carries TRBV7-9 and TRBJ2-3, with D possibly being TRBD2 (5 bases). The CDR3 length is 13 residues. CDR1 and CDR2 from the germline V gene are SEHNR and FQNEAQ (reference sequence). The V end lost 3 bases, the J end lost 4 bases, and 8 bases lay between the germline ends. Complete variable domain (other parts from reference TRBV7-9 and TRBJ2-3): DTGVSQNPRHKITKRGQNVTFRCDPISEHNRLYWYRQTLGQGPEFLTYFQNEAQLEKSRLLSDRFSAERPKGSFSTLEIQRTEQGDSAMYLCASSFGGADTQYFGPGTRLTVL.

The chain employs TRBV6-5 and TRBJ1-4, with no clear D. Between the trimmed V and J ends, which lost 1 base and 8 bases, there was a span of 17 bases. This CDR3 region has 16 residues. The germline CDR1 and CDR2 sequences are MNHEY and SVGAGI. The CDR3 DNA follows: TGTGCCAGCAGTTACTATCGGGAAGCTTTCGGGGAAAAACTGTTTTTT. Translation gives CASSYYREAFGEKLFF.

The DNA for the CDR3 is TGTGCCATCAGTGCAGCGGGGGAGAGCTCCTACGAGCAGTACTTC. This encodes CAISAAGESSYEQYF. The V gene is TRBV10-3, the J gene TRBJ2-7; 8 positions match TRBD2. The V gene end was trimmed by 4 bases and the J gene end by 0 bases; junction bases not matched to a gene: 5. The CDR3 sequence is 15 residues long. Germline-derived CDR1 and CDR2 are ENHRY and SYGVKD.

In this sample, this clone turned up once. The chain joins TRBV6-6 to TRBJ1-4; D may be TRBD1 (5 bases). Germline V gene sequence: CDR1 MNHNY, CDR2 SVGAGI (reference sequence). V shed 6 bases and J shed 4 bases, with 12 bases lying between them. CDR3 size: 14 residues. The CDR3 protein is CASSLPGSNEKLFF. The CDR3 nucleotides read TGTGCCAGCAGCCTCCCAGGGAGTAATGAAAAACTGTTTTTT.

The chain has TRBV6-5 and TRBJ2-3, with D uncertain. Germline CDR1 and CDR2: MNHEY and SVGAGI. This CDR3 spans 16 amino acids. With 2 bases removed from V and 2 bases from J, the gap between germline ends came to 14 bases. The CDR3, as DNA: TGTGCCAGCAGTTACCAACACCCGCCCGCCACAGATACGCAGTATTTT. Protein product: CASSYQHPPATDTQYF.

The chain links TRBV5-1 to TRBJ2-5; D remains ambiguous. The germline V gene has CDR1 SGHRS and CDR2 YFSETQ. Trimming stripped 6 bases from V and 5 bases from J, with 20 bases between. The CDR3 has 15 residues. The CDR3, as DNA: TGCGCCAGCACCGAAATGGAGCCAAGACGGGAGACCCAGTACTTC. This encodes CASTEMEPRRETQYF.

This chain joins TRBV7-6 and TRBJ1-2, with 8 bases fitting TRBD1. J lost 8 bases, V lost 0 bases, and 11 bases had no gene match. Germline lookup yields CDR1 SGHVS and CDR2 FNYEAQ. The CDR3 is made up of 16 amino acids. The CDR3 protein is CASSLAGTGGSIGYTF. The CDR3 nucleotides read TGTGCCAGCAGCTTAGCCGGGACAGGAGGGTCTATAGGCTACACCTTC.

The genes are TRBV6-5 and TRBJ2-7; possible D gene TRBD1, 7 bases. The ends were cut back, 2 bases at V and 2 bases at J, with 13 bases in the middle. The CDR3 sequence is 15 residues long. Germline V lookup: CDR1 MNHEY, CDR2 SVGAGI. The DNA of the CDR3 is TGTGCCAGCAGTTACGGGTCAGGGGGGACCTACGAGCAGTACTTC. Translated: CASSYGSGGTYEQYF.

The chain couples TRBV6-1 to TRBJ1-2, with 8 bases that match TRBD1. CDR3 length equals 14 residues. Germline values: CDR1 MNHNS, CDR2 SASEGT. The junction had 4 bases not matched to a gene; V was cut back by 2 bases and J by 5 bases. In DNA form, the CDR3 reads TGTGCCAGCAGTGAACTTCAGGGGGCATATGGCTACACCTTC. This encodes CASSELQGAYGYTF.

This clone was detected only once. The chain joins TRBV27 to TRBJ1-2; unclear D gene. This CDR3 has 13 residues. The V end was cut by 2 bases, the J end by 8 bases, with 12 bases between. Germline lookup yields CDR1 MNHEY and CDR2 SMNVEV (reference sequence). The CDR3: CASSLSPGRGYTF. CDR3 sequence (DNA): TGTGCCAGCAGTTTAAGTCCCGGAAGGGGCTACACCTTC.